These 14 T cell receptor beta chains share one sample of origin, sequenced in a study of T cell changes during pregnancy in multiple sclerosis. Some clones are missing from TCRdb's copy, which holds only in-frame ones; the method was immunoSEQ multiplex PCR. The top ten clones hold roughly 0.53% of a sample with roughly 40,000 clones, about nine tenths of them seen once. The sample consisted of CD4+ T cells from peripheral blood mononuclear cells, taken in the first trimester of pregnancy. The source is a female donor with multiple sclerosis, enrolled in a pregnancy study.

This clone was observed a single time. This chain connects TRBV7-3 to TRBJ2-2; 8 positions agree with TRBD1. The germline V gene encodes CDR1 SGHTA and CDR2 FQGTGA. The V gene end was trimmed by 5 bases and the J gene end by 7 bases; junction bases not matched to a gene: 9. CDR3 length: 15 residues. CDR3 amino acids: CASSITGGIGGELFF. Written as DNA, the CDR3 is TGTGCCAGCAGCATTACAGGGGGTATCGGCGGGGAGCTGTTTTTT.

This clone was counted a few times. The chain has TRBV5-6 and TRBJ2-1; 10 positions match TRBD2. CDR1 and CDR2 from the germline V gene are SGHDT and YYEEEE. The CDR3 runs to 17 residues. The V and J ends lost 0 bases and 8 bases, in that order; junction bases with no gene match: 11. The CDR3 sequence is CASSLARLAGERDEQFF. In nucleotides, the CDR3 is TGTGCCAGCAGCTTGGCGCGGCTAGCGGGGGAGAGAGATGAGCAGTTCTTC.

This chain joins TRBV18 and TRBJ2-4; 12 bases fit TRBD2. CDR1 and CDR2 from the germline V gene are KGHSH and LQKENI. The CDR3 runs 17 residues. V was clipped by 3 bases and J by 6 bases; unmatched bases: 9. The CDR3 region is CASSPPSGGARSNIQYF. The CDR3 DNA reads as TGTGCCAGCTCACCCCCTAGCGGGGGGGCCCGTTCAAACATTCAGTACTTC.

The rearrangement uses TRBV11-2 and TRBJ2-2; TRBD1 matches 8 bases. V trimming: 3 bases; J trimming: 6 bases; junction bases outside the gene matches: 3. Germline V gives CDR1 SGHAT, CDR2 FQNNGV. The CDR3 totals 14 residues. CDR3 sequence (DNA): TGTGCCAGCAGCTTGCAGGGGGCCTCCGGGGAGCTGTTTTTT. This encodes CASSLQGASGELFF.

In DNA, the CDR3 is TGTGCCAGCAGCTTCAACCTGGGACAGGGGGAAGAGACCCAGTACTTC. It encodes CASSFNLGQGEETQYF. V is TRBV5-4 and J is TRBJ2-5; 11 bases line up with TRBD1. CDR3 length: 16 amino acids. Germline V CDR1 and CDR2: SGHNT, YYREEE (reference sequence). V dropped 2 bases and J dropped 3; count of bases not matched to a gene: 6.

This chain links TRBV9 with TRBJ2-1; 10 bases fit TRBD2. V dropped 0 bases and J dropped 9; count of bases not matched to a gene: 9. Germline-derived CDR1 and CDR2 are SGDLS and YYNGEE. The CDR3 is 16 amino acids. DNA of the CDR3: TGTGCCAGCAGCGTAGCTCCACTAGCGGGGAACGGTGAGCAGTTCTTC. Its translation is CASSVAPLAGNGEQFF.

DNA of the CDR3: TGTGCCAGCAGCGCATACCTGGGACACGGGAACACTGAAGCTTTCTTT. Translated, it gives CASSAYLGHGNTEAFF. The rearrangement links TRBV7-2 to TRBJ1-1; tentatively, D is TRBD1 (6 bases). The CDR3 is 16 residues long. The germline gives CDR1 SGHTA, CDR2 FQGNSA. The V end was cut by 5 bases, the J end by 1 base, with 17 bases between.

The J gene is TRBJ1-5, the V gene TRBV6-5; D is possibly TRBD1 (6 bases). Trimming stripped 6 bases from V and 10 bases from J, with 16 bases between. Per the germline V gene, CDR1 is MNHEY and CDR2 is SVGAGI. The CDR3 length is 13 residues. CDR3: CASSGRGGGPQHF. In nucleotides, the CDR3 is TGTGCCAGCAGCGGGAGGGGGGGTGGTCCCCAGCATTTT.

The chain carries TRBV2 and TRBJ1-4; 7 bases match TRBD1. This CDR3 is 15 amino acids long. Germline V gives CDR1 SNHLY, CDR2 FYNNEI. V shed 6 bases, J shed 7 bases, and the junction held 11 bases outside the gene matches. As DNA, the CDR3 is TGTGCCAGCAGGTTTACAGGGGAAGATGGTGAAAAACTGTTTTTT. It yields the protein CASRFTGEDGEKLFF.

Turning to this clone: One junction end does not reproduce the germline sequence, and a read error may be involved. The J gene is TRBJ1-4, the V gene TRBV5-1; 9 bases map to TRBD1. In germline, CDR1 is SGHRS, CDR2 YFSETQ. There are 15 residues in the CDR3. The CDR3 DNA is TGCGCCAGCACCTTGGGACAGGGTTATAATGAAAAACTGTTTTTT. It specifies CASTLGQGYNEKLFF.

The J gene is TRBJ1-2, the V gene TRBV5-1, with TRBD1 matching 10 bases. The junction had 13 bases not matched to a gene; V was cut back by 4 bases and J by 7 bases. Germline-derived CDR1 and CDR2 are SGHRS and YFSETQ. This CDR3 has 16 residues. The CDR3 loop reads CASSIAFRQGAGGYTF. The CDR3 bases are TGCGCCAGCAGCATAGCGTTTCGACAGGGGGCGGGTGGCTACACCTTC. The complete variable domain, with remaining parts taken from reference TRBV5-1 and TRBJ1-2, reads KAGVTQTPRYLIKTRGQQVTLSCSPISGHRSVSWYQQTPGQGLQFLFEYFSETQRNKGNFPGRFSGRQFSNSRSEMNVSTLELGDSALYLCASSIAFRQGAGGYTFGSGTRLTVV.

The chain joins TRBV7-8 to TRBJ1-5; 7 nucleotides line up with TRBD1. CDR1 is SGHVS, CDR2 FQNEAQ, per germline. This CDR3 has 16 amino acids. After removal of 5 bases from V and 6 bases from J, the junction contained 13 bases not matched to a gene. The CDR3 nucleotides read TGTGCCAGCAGCCCGATCCCGTCAGGGGGATCTCAGCCCCAGCATTTT. Translation: CASSPIPSGGSQPQHF.

V usage is TRBV7-2 and J usage is TRBJ1-5; a possible D gene is TRBD1 (6 bases). This CDR3 has 14 amino acids. Germline loops: CDR1 SGHTA, CDR2 FQGNSA. V was cut by 4 bases and J by 9 bases, with 16 bases left in between. This CDR3 is CASSYRGALRPQHF. The CDR3 DNA reads TGTGCCAGCAGCTACCGGGGGGCCCTCCGGCCCCAGCATTTT.

DNA of the CDR3: TGTGCCAGCAGTGATCGCGGATACGAGCAGTACTTC. Amino acid sequence: CASSDRGYEQYF. The rearrangement links TRBV25-1 to TRBJ2-7, with D hard to call. This CDR3 is 12 amino acids long. The V gene's germline CDR1 is MGHDK and CDR2 SYGVNS. V dropped 3 bases and J dropped 4 bases, with 7 bases sitting between them.